This T cell receptor beta chain was sequenced during a study of shared clonotypes between healthy human individuals. Comments on this clone: Its antigen is unknown.

About 30,000 T cell genomes (around 0.2 ug DNA) went into each sorted-subset replicate. Assay used: immunoSEQ multiplex PCR; TCRdb lists only in-frame clones, some missing. The data show 2 million to 2.5 million clones, approximately 93% seen once. Study-wide results and limits: The naive CD4 repertoires of a few donors were compared, and approximately 5.3% of clonotypes were shared.

The CDR3 loop spans 14 amino acids. CDR1 and CDR2 (germline): SGHRS, YFSETQ. The V segment lost 2 bases and the J segment 2 bases; nucleotides outside the gene matches: 3. The receptor's source is a man aged 18-30 years in good health. Some clones in this sample may be carry-over from other donors' samples. Sequenced input: naive CD4+ T cells from PBMCs. Noted subset: CD45RA+ positively selected. The V gene is TRBV5-1, the J gene TRBJ2-7; 8 nucleotides line up with TRBD1. This CDR3 reads CASSFVTGAYEQYF. In DNA, the CDR3 is TGCGCCAGCAGCTTTGTGACAGGGGCCTACGAGCAGTACTTC. Based on the CDR3 plus reference TRBV5-1 and TRBJ2-7, the full variable domain is KAGVTQTPRYLIKTRGQQVTLSCSPISGHRSVSWYQQTPGQGLQFLFEYFSETQRNKGNFPGRFSGRQFSNSRSEMNVSTLELGDSALYLCASSFVTGAYEQYFGPGTRLTVT.